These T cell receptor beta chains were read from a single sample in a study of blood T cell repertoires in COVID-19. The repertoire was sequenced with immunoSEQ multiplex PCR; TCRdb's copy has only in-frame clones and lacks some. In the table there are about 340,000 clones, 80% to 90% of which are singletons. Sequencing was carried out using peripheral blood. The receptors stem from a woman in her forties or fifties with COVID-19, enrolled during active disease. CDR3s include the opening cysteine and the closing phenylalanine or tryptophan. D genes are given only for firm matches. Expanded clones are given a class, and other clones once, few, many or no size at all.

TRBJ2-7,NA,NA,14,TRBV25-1,TGTGCCAGCAGTGTACAGGGGGGGACTTACGAGCAGTACTTC,CASSVQGGTYEQYF
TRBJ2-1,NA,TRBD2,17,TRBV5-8,TGTGCCAGCACCCTTATGAAGGTGATAGCGGGAGACAATGAGCAGTTCTTC,CASTLMKVIAGDNEQFF
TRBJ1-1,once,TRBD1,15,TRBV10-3,TGTGCCATCAGTGAGTCGGGTGGCAGGGGGCCTGAAGCTTTCTTT,CAISESGGRGPEAFF
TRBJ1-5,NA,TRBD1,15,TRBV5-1,TGCGCCAGCAGCTTGGCCGGGACAGATTCGCAGCCCCAGCATTTT,CASSLAGTDSQPQHF
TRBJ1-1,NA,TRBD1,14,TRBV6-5,TGTGCCAGCACGGGACAGGGGTCTAACACTGAAGCTTTCTTT,CASTGQGSNTEAFF
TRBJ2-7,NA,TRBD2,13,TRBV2,TGTGCCAGCGGCGGGAGGACCTCCTACGAGCAGTACTTC,CASGGRTSYEQYF
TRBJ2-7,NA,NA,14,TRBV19,TGTGCCAGTAGTATCCAGGGGGGAGTCTACGAGCAGTACTTC,CASSIQGGVYEQYF
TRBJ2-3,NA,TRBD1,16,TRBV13,TGTGCCAGCAGCTTACCACAGGGGGCACGCACAGATACGCAGTATTTT,CASSLPQGARTDTQYF
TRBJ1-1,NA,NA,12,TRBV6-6,TGTGCCAGCAGCACAGGGAACACTGAAGCTTTCTTT,CASSTGNTEAFF
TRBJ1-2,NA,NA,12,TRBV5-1,TGCGCCAGCAGCTCCAGTCGCTTGGGCTACACCTTC,CASSSSRLGYTF
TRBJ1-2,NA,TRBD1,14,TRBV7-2,TGTGCCAGCAATCCCCCAGGGACAGCCTATGGCTACACCTTC,CASNPPGTAYGYTF
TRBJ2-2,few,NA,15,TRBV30,TGTGCCTGGAGTCGGACTAACTCGAACACCGGGGAGCTGTTTTTT,CAWSRTNSNTGELFF
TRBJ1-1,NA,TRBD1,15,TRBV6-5,TGTGCCAGCAGTTACGCGAGGGGGCGCGGAACTGAAGCTTTCTTT,CASSYARGRGTEAFF
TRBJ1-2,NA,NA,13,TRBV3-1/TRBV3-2,TGTGCCAGCAGCCAAGGTGACACATATGGCTACACCTTC,CASSQGDTYGYTF
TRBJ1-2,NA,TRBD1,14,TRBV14,TGTGCCAGCAGCCTGAGATTAACAGGGGACGGCTACACCTTC,CASSLRLTGDGYTF
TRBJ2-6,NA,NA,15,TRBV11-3,TGTGCCAGCAGCTTAGCAGGGCTCGGGGCCAACGTCCTGACTTTC,CASSLAGLGANVLTF
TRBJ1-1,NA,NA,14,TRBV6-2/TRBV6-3,TGTGCCAGCAGTTACTCGCTCCGGTGGACTGAAGCTTTCTTT,CASSYSLRWTEAFF
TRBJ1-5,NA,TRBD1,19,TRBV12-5,TGTGCTAGTGGCTCGGCATTGGGTACCGGGACAGGGGATGATCAGCCCCAGCATTTT,CASGSALGTGTGDDQPQHF
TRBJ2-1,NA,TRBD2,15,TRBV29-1,TGCAGCGGGGTAGCGGGAGGGCTACCACGGGATGAGCAGTTCTTC,CSGVAGGLPRDEQFF
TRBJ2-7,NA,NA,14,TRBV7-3,TGTGCCAGCAGCTTAAATGGCCAAAACTACGAGCAGTACTTC,CASSLNGQNYEQYF
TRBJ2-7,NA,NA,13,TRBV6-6,TGTGCCAGCTCTTCGGAGGCTTACTACGAGCAGTACTTC,CASSSEAYYEQYF
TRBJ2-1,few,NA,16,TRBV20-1,TGCAGTGCTAGTAACTGGGAGTCGTTATCCTACAATGAGCAGTTCTTC,CSASNWESLSYNEQFF
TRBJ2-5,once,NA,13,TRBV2,TGTGCCAGCAGTGGCAGGTTTCAAGGGACCCAGTACTTC,CASSGRFQGTQYF
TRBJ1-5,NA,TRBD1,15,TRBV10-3,TGTGCCATCAGTGACCGGGACAGGGGACGTCAGCCCCAGCATTTT,CAISDRDRGRQPQHF
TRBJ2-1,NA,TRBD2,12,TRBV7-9,TGTGCCAGCAGCGCCAACTTGGGGGGGGAGTTCTTC,CASSANLGGEFF
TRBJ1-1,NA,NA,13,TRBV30,TGTGCCTGGAGTTGGCTGCTGAACACTGAAGCTTTCTTT,CAWSWLLNTEAFF
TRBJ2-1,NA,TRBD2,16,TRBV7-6,TGTGCCAGCAGCTTAGCGGGGACTAGCGGGAGAGATGAGCAGTTCTTC,CASSLAGTSGRDEQFF
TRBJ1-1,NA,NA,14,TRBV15,TGTGCCACCAGCAGAGATACAGGGAGCACTGAAGCTTTCTTT,CATSRDTGSTEAFF
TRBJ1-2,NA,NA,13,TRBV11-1,TGTGCCAGCAGCGCGGGCAGGTTCCATGGCTACACCTTC,CASSAGRFHGYTF
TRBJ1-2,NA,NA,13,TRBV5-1,TGCGCCAGCAGCCCAGGGGATTCCTATGGCTACACCTTC,CASSPGDSYGYTF
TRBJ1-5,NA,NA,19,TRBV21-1,TGTGCCAGCAGAAAGAGGATTGGGGAGGTCTCCAATAGCAATCAGCCCCAGCATTTT,CASRKRIGEVSNSNQPQHF